The present TCR beta chain was sequenced within a study of regulatory T cells in long-lasting Graves disease. Overall study: Duration of antithyroid drug therapy among newly diagnosed Graves' patients was under 3 months. Overall study results and limits: TRBV28, TRBJ1-2 and TRBJ2-5 were favored in persistent disease. The sample size was small, and this may have reduced accuracy.

Time point described: newly diagnosed GD, antithyroid drugs for less than 3 months. Extracted RNA from PBMCs served as the source of the TCR library. Germline CDR1 and CDR2: SGHRS and YFSETQ. The CDR3 has 17 amino acids. Losses at the gene ends were 2 bases for V and 0 bases for J; bases not matched to a gene: 7. This clonotype appeared many times. The antigen is not known. Building of the TCR beta libraries involved iRepertoire HTBI primers and Arm-PCR of CDR3 regions. TCRdb processed the multiplex PCR reads anew with MiXCR; each CDR3 protein has one entry. Of about 380,000 distinct CDR3 sequences in the sample, less than 20% were seen once.

The source of this sequence is a female donor with Graves disease. Sequenced here: peripheral blood mononuclear cells (PBMCs), sampled at new diagnosis, from a patient treated with antithyroid drugs. The gene calls are TRBV5-1 and TRBJ2-2; 7 positions match TRBD1. The CDR3 protein is CASSFQGTAPNTGELFF. CDR3 nucleotide sequence: TGCGCCAGCAGCTTCCAGGGGACAGCCCCGAACACCGGGGAGCTGTTTTTT.